The entry below describes one T cell receptor beta chain. V dropped 6 bases and J dropped 5; count of bases not matched to a gene: 10. Looked up from germline, CDR1 is MNHNY and CDR2 is SVGAGI (reference sequence). CDR3 size: 15 residues. The data are from a study of cytomegalovirus exposure and HLA in healthy donors. In the PCR, 60 Vbeta and 13 Jbeta primers were used. Using immunoSEQ multiplex PCR, the repertoire was profiled, and TCRdb retains in-frame clones only, with some absent. The sample records 170,000 or so clones, 78% being singletons. This chain joins TRBV6-6 and TRBJ2-5; 9 bases match TRBD1. The sample taken for sequencing was PBMCs. This TCR was recovered from a woman aged 45-60 years in good health and CMV-seropositive. CDR3 sequence (DNA): TGTGCCAGCAGCCGTCCCGGGACAGGGCGGGAGACCCAGTACTTC. Residues: CASSRPGTGRETQYF.